This TCR beta chain was documented in a study of shared clonotypes between healthy human individuals. Study-wide context: With ages of 18 to 49, the donors were a couple of women and three men.

V shed 1 base, J shed 10 bases, and the junction held 4 bases outside the gene matches. The CDR3 spans 12 residues. The germline V gene has CDR1 SEHNR and CDR2 FQNEAQ (reference sequence). Original analysis: Sequence data from immunoSEQ were junction-only and lacked quality scores; consequently, filtering differed. Here immunoSEQ multiplex PCR was the method, and the copy in TCRdb shows in-frame clones only, minus some. For V, J and clone size, that table is used; D and trimming come from the DNA. The table has under 2,500,000 clones, approximately 94% seen once. Source material: naive CD4+ T cells sorted from blood. Sample subset: CD45RA+ positively selected. The sequence was collected from a man between 18 and 29 years old in good health. The chain employs TRBV7-9 and TRBJ2-7; 7 bases match TRBD1. This CDR3 reads CASSLEGTVQYF. The CDR3 nucleotides read TGTGCCAGCAGCTTAGAGGGGACAGTCCAGTACTTC.